This T cell receptor (beta chain) was captured by sequencing in a study of human T cells and chemical hapten exposure. TCRdb reprocessed the RACE reads via MiXCR and lists one record per CDR3 protein. This table has tens of thousands of distinct CDR3 sequences, approximately 9.9% appearing once. A few counts support this clonotype. Noted time point: patch test 3, about 24 weeks after DPC sensitization. This sample's treatment: therapeutic diphenylcyclopropenone sensitization with weekly scalp DPC. V lost 3 bases to trimming and J lost 5 bases; unmatched junction nucleotides: 5. This CDR3 region has 13 residues. Germline V lookup: CDR1 SQVTM, CDR2 ANQGSEA.

The genes are TRBV29-1 and TRBJ2-3; 7 nucleotides match TRBD1. This TCR was sampled from a woman aged 40 to 50 with alopecia areata. Some clones in this sample may be carry-over from other donors' samples. The source material was whole blood, sampled in connection with sensitization to the hapten diphenylcyclopropenone (DPC). The CDR3 sequence is CSVDRGRVDTQYF. CDR3 nucleotides: TGCAGCGTTGATAGGGGGCGGGTAGATACGCAGTATTTT.